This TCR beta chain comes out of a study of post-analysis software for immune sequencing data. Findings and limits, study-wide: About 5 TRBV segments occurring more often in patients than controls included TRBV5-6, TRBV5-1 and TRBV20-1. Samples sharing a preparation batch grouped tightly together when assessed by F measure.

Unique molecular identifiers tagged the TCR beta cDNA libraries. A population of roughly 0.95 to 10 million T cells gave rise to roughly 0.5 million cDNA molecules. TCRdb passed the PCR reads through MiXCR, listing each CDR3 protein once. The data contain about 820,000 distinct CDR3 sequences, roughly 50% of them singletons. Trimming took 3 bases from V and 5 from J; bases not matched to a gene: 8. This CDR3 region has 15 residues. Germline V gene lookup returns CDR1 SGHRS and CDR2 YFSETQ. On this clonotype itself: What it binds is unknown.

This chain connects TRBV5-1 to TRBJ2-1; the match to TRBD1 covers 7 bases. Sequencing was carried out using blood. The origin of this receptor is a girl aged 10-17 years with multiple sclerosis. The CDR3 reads CASSSYGTENNEQFF. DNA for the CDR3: TGCGCCAGCAGCTCATACGGGACAGAAAACAATGAGCAGTTCTTC.